This record looks at one T cell receptor beta chain sequence and its context. No cognate antigen has been identified for it. No much larger clone is present one base from it, and per-base qualities are unavailable. This sample was included in a study of control samples from healthy donors and cancer patients (dated by TCRdb to the early 2020s). Library preparation employed the immunoSEQ multiplex PCR assay. The table comes from immuneACCESS by way of TCRdb, which keeps in-frame sequences with V and J called. Part of the clones is missing from these tables; in studies checked, under half for an unresolved V gene and the rest for unknown reasons. This sample lists some 28,000 clones; roughly 78% were detected once. Together, the top ten hold roughly 21% of the sample. The clonotype was recovered from a man aged 60-69 years with head and neck cancer. The sequencing input was PBMCs.

The encoded CDR3 is CASSHLAGRAYNEQFF. The DNA sequence is given as TGTGCCAGCAGCCACCTAGCGGGAAGAGCCTACAATGAGCAGTTCTTC. The chain employs TRBV3-1 (or the pseudogene TRBV3-2) and TRBJ2-1, with 9 junctional bases fitting TRBD2. The germline V gene (reference sequence) yields LGHDT for CDR1 and YNNKEL for CDR2. Unmatched junction bases come to 5, with V trimmed by 3 bases and J by 2 bases. The CDR3 numbers 16 residues from cysteine through phenylalanine. Just the 48-base CDR3 DNA is kept, in frame starting at base 1.